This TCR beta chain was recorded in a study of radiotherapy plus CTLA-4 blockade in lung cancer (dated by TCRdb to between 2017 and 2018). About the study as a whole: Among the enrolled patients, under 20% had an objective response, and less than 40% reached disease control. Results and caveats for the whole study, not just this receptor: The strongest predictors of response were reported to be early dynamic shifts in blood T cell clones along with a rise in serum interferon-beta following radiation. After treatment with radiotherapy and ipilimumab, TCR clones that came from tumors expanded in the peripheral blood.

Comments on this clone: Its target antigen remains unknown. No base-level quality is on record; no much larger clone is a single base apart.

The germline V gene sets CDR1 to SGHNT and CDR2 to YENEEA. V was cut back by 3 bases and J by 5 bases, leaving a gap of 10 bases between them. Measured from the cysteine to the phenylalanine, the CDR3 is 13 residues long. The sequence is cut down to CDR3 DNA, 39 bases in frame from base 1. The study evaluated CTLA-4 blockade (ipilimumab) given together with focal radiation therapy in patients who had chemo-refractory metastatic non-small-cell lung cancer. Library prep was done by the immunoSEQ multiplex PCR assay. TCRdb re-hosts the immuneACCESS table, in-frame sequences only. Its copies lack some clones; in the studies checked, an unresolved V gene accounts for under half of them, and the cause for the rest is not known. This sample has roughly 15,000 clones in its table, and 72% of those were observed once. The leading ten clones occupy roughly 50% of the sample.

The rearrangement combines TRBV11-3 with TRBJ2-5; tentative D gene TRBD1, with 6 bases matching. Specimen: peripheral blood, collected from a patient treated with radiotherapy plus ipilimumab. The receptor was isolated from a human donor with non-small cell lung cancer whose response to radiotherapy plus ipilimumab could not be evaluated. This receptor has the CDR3 CASSFNRAETQYF. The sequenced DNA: TGTGCCAGCAGCTTTAACAGGGCTGAGACCCAGTACTTC. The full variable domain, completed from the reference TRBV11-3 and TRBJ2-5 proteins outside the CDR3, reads EAGVVQSPRYKIIEKKQPVAFWCNPISGHNTLYWYLQNLGQGPELLIRYENEEAVDDSQLPKDRFSAERLKGVDSTLKIQPAELGDSAVYLCASSFNRAETQYFGPGTRLLVL.